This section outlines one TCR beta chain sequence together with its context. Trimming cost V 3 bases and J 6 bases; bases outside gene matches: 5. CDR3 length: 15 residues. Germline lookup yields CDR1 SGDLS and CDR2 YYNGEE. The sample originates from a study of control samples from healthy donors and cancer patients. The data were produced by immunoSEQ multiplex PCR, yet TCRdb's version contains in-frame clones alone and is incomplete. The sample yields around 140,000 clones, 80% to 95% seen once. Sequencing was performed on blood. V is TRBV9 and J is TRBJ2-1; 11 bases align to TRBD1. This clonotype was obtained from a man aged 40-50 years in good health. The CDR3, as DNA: TGTGCCAGCAGCGCGGGGACAGGGGGTTTCAATGAGCAGTTCTTC. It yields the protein CASSAGTGGFNEQFF. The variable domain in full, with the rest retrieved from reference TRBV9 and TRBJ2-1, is DSGVTQTPKHLITATGQRVTLRCSPRSGDLSVYWYQQSLDQGLQFLIQYYNGEERAKGNILERFSAQQFPDLHSELNLSSLELGDSALYFCASSAGTGGFNEQFFGPGTRLTVL.